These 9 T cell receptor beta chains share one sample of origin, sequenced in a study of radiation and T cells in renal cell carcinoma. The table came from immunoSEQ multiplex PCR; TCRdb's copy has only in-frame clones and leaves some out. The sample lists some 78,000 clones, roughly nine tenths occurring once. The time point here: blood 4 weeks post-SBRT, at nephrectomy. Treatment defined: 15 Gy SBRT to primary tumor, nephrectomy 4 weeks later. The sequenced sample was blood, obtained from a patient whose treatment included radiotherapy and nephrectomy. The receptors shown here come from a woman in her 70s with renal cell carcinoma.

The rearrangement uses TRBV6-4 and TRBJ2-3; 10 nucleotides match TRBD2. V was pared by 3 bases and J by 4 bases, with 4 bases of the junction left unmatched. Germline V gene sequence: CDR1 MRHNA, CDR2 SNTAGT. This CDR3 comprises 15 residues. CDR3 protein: CASSESGGASDTQYF. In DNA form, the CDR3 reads TGTGCCAGCAGTGAAAGCGGGGGGGCCTCAGATACGCAGTATTTT.

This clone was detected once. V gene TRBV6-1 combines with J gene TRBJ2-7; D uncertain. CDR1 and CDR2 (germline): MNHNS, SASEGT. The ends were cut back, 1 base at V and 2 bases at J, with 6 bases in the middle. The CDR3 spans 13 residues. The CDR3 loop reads CASSEGRAYEQYF. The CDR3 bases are TGTGCCAGCAGTGAAGGCAGAGCCTACGAGCAGTACTTC.

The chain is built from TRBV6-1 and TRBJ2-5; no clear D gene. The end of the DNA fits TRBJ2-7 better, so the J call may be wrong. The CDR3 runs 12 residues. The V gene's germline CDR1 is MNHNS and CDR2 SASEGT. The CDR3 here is CASSETPYEQYF. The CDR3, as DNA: TGTGCCAGCAGTGAGACCCCCTACGAGCAGTACTTC.

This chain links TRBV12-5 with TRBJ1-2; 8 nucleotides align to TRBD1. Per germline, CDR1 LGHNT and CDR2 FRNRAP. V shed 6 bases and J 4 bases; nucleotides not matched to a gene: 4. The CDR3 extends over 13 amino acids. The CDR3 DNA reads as TGTGCTAGTGGAGCCGGGACAGGCTATGGCTACACCTTC. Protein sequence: CASGAGTGYGYTF.

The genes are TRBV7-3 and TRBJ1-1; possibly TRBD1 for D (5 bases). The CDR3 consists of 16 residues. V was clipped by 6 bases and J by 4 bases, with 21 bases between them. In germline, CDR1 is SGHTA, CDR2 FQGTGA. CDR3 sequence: CASSSHPGHYVTEAFF. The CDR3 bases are TGTGCCAGCAGTTCCCACCCAGGACACTATGTCACTGAAGCTTTCTTT.

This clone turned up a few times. CDR3 loop: CASSLNFGSYNEQFF. The CDR3, as DNA: TGTGCCAGCAGCTTAAACTTTGGGTCCTACAATGAGCAGTTCTTC. V and J are TRBV7-3 and TRBJ2-1; D remains ambiguous. V lost 1 base, J lost 1 base, and 8 bases lay in between. The germline CDR1 and CDR2 sequences are SGHTA and FQGTGA. This CDR3 is built from 15 residues.

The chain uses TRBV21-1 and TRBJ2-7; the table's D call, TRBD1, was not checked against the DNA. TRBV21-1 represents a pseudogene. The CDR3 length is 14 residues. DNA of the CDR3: TGTGCCAGCAGCAAAGGGAAAGGGGCCTACGAGCAGTACTTC. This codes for CASSKGKGAYEQYF.

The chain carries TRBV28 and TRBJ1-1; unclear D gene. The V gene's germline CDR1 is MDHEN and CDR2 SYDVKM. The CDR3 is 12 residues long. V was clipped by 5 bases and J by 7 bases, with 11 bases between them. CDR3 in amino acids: CASSPYTFEAFF. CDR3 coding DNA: TGTGCCAGCAGTCCGTACACCTTTGAAGCTTTCTTT.

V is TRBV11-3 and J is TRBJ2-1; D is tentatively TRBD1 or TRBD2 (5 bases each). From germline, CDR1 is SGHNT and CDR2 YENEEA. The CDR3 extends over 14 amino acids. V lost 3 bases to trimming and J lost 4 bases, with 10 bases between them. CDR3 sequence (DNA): TGTGCCAGCAGCTTTGGTGAGGGGTACAATGAGCAGTTCTTC. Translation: CASSFGEGYNEQFF.